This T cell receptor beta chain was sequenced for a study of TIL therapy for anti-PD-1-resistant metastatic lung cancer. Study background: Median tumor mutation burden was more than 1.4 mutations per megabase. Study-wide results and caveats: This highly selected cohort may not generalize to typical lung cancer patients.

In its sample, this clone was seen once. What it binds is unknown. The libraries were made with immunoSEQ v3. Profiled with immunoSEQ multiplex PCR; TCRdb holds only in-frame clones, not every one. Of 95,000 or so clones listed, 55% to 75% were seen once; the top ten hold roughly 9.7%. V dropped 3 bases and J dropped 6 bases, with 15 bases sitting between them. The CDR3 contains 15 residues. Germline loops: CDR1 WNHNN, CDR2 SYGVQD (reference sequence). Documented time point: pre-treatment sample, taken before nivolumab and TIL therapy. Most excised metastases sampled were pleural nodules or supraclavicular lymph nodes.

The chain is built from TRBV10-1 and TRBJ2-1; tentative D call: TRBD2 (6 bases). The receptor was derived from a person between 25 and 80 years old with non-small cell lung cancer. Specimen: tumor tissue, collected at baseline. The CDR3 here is CASSDPVAGTNEQFF. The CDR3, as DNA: TGCGCCAGCAGTGATCCCGTTGCGGGAACCAATGAGCAGTTCTTC.